This TCR beta chain was observed in a study of blood T cell repertoires in COVID-19. Looking at the study overall: From the United States, Italy and Spain came samples of acute and convalescent COVID-19. T cells, B-cell-depleted T cells, or PBMCs supplied cDNA or gDNA.

Per the original methods: Reference gene primers were amplified, and this amplification served to estimate nucleated cell counts. The data were produced by immunoSEQ multiplex PCR, yet TCRdb's version contains in-frame clones alone and is incomplete. D and trimming come from the DNA, and the V and J calls and clone size come from that table. The repertoire holds about 170,000 clones, with over 65% as singletons. There are 14 residues in the CDR3. This TCR came from a man aged 60 to 69 with acute or convalescent COVID-19. Specimen: peripheral blood. V and J are TRBV1 and TRBJ2-1; the table names TRBD1, a call not compared with the DNA. TRBV1 is recorded as a pseudogene. The CDR3 reads CTSGTDISYNEQFF. CDR3 nucleotide sequence: TGCACCAGCGGCACGGACATCTCCTACAATGAGCAGTTCTTC.